This T cell receptor beta chain was recorded in a study of control samples from healthy donors and cancer patients. The ends were cut back, 3 bases at V and 6 bases at J, with 8 bases in the middle. The CDR3 contains 12 residues. The data were produced by immunoSEQ multiplex PCR, yet TCRdb's version contains in-frame clones alone and is incomplete. The sample lists just under 65,000 clones; roughly 85% were seen once. The chain combines TRBV12-3 or TRBV12-4 with TRBJ1-1; D is uncertain. This TCR was sampled from a middle-aged man in good health. The sequencing input was blood. CDR3 coding DNA: TGTGCCAGCAGTTTTGGTGGGGCTGAAGCTTTCTTT. Amino acid sequence: CASSFGGAEAFF.